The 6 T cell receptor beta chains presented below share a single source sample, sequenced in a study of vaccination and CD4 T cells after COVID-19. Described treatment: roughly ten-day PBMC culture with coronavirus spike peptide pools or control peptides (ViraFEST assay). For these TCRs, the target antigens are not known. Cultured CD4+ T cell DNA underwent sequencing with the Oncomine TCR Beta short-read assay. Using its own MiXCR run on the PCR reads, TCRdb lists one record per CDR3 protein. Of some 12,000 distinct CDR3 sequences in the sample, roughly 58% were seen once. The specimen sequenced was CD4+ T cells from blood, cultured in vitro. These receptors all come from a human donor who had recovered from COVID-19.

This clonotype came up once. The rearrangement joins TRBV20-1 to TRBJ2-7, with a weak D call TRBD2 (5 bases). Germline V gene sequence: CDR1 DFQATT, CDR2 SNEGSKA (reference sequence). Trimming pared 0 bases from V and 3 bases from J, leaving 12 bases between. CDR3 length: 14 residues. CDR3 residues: CSARDPGLFYEQYF. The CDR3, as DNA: TGCAGTGCTAGAGATCCCGGACTCTTCTACGAGCAGTACTTC.

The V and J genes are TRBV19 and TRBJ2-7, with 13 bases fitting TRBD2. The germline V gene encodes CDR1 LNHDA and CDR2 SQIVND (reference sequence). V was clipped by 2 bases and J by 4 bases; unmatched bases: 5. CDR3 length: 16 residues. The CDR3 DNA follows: TGTGCCAGTAGTATACCCGGGACTAGCGGGACGTACGAGCAGTACTTC. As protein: CASSIPGTSGTYEQYF.

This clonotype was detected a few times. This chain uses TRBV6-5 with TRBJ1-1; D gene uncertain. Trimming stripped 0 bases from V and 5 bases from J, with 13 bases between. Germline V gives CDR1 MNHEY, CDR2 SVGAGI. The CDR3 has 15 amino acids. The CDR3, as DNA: TGTGCCAGCAGTTACTCGTCGGGTAGTCGGACTGAAGCTTTCTTT. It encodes CASSYSSGSRTEAFF.

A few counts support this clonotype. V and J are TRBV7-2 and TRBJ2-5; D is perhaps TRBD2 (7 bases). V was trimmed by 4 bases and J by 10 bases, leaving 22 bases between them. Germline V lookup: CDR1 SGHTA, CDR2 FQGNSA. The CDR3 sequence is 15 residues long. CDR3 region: CASSSRDKNPGGQYF. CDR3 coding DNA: TGTGCCAGCAGCTCCCGGGACAAAAACCCGGGGGGCCAGTACTTC.

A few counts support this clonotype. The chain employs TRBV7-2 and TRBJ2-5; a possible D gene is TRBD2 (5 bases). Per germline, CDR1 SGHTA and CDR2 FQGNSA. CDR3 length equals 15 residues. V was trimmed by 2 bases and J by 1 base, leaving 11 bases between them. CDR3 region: CASSLRGRSQETQYF. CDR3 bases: TGTGCCAGCAGCTTACGGGGAAGATCCCAAGAGACCCAGTACTTC.

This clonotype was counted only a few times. In DNA form, the CDR3 reads TGTGCCAGCAGTTTAACTGCTCTTAACTATGGCTACACCTTC. Protein: CASSLTALNYGYTF. This chain joins TRBV27 and TRBJ1-2; no clear D gene. Germline V gene lookup returns CDR1 MNHEY and CDR2 SMNVEV (reference sequence). The CDR3 runs to 14 residues. V shed 2 bases and J shed 1 base, with 8 bases lying between them.